This T cell receptor (beta chain) was observed in a study of shared clonotypes between healthy human individuals. Some clones are missing from TCRdb's copy, which holds only in-frame ones; the method was immunoSEQ multiplex PCR. The repertoire consists of just over 2,000,000 clones, with around 95% occurring once and the leading ten covering approximately 0.13%. Sequenced: naive CD4+ T cells sorted from blood. This sample's subset: CD45RA+ positively selected. This clonotype was sampled from a man between 18 and 35 years old in good health.

CDR3 loop: CASSQEPLTAFEQYF. CDR3 bases: TGTGCCAGCAGCCAAGAGCCACTTACTGCCTTCGAGCAGTACTTC. The rearrangement joins TRBV4-2 to TRBJ2-7; no firm D call. Trimming left V 0 bases short and J 6 bases short, with 15 bases between. This CDR3 spans 15 amino acids. Germline CDR1 is LGHNA and CDR2 is YNFKEQ.